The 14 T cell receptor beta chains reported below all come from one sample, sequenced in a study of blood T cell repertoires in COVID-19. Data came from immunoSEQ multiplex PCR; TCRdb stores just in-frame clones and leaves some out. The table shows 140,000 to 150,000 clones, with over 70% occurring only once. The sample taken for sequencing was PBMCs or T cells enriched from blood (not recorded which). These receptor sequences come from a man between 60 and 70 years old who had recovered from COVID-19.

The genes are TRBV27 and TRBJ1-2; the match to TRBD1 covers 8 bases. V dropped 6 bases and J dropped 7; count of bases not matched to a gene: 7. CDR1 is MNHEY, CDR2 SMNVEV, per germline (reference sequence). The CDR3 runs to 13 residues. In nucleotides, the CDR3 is TGTGCCAGCAGAGAACAGGGGGGTGTTGGCTACACCTTC. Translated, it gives CASREQGGVGYTF.

The CDR3 sequence: CASSVALGLAAYNEQFF. CDR3 nucleotide sequence: TGTGCCAGCAGCGTAGCTCTAGGACTAGCGGCATACAATGAGCAGTTCTTC. The gene calls are TRBV9 and TRBJ2-1; TRBD2 agrees at 10 bases. Germline CDR1 reads SGDLS; CDR2 reads YYNGEE. Unmatched junction bases numbered 7, after V lost 0 bases and J lost 4 bases. The CDR3 sequence is 17 residues long.

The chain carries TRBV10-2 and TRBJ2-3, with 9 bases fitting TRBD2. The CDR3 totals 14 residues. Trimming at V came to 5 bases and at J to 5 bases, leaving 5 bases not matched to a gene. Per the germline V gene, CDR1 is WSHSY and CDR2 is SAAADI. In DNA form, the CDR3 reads TGCGCCAGCAGTATTAGCGGGAGTGGAGATACGCAGTATTTT. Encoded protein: CASSISGSGDTQYF.

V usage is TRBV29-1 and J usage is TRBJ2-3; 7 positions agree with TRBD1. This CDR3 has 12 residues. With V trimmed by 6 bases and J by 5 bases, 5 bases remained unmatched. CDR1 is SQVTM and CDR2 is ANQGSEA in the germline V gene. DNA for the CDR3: TGCAGCGTCCTGCAGGGGGTAGATACGCAGTATTTT. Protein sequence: CSVLQGVDTQYF.

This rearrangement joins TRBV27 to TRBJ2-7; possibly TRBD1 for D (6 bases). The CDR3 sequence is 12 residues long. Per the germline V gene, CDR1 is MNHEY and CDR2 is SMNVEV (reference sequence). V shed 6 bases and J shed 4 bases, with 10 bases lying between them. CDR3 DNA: TGTGCCAGCAGCTTGAGGGGGTACGAGCAGTACTTC. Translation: CASSLRGYEQYF.

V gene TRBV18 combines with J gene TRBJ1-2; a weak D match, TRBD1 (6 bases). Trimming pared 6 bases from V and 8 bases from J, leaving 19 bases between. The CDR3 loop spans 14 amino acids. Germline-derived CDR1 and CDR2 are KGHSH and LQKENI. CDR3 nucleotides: TGTGCCAGCTCTTCCGACTTGACAGGAGGCGGCTACACCTTC. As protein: CASSSDLTGGGYTF.

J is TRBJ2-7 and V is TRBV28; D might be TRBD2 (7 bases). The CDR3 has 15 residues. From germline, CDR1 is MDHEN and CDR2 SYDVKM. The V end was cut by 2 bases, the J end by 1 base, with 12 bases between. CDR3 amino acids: CASSLGGAMSYEQYF. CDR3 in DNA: TGTGCCAGCAGTTTAGGGGGGGCAATGTCCTACGAGCAGTACTTC.

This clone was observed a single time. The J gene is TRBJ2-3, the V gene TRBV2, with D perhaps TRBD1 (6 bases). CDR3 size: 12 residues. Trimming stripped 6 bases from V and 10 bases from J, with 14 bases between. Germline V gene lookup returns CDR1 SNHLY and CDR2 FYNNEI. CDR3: CASRRTVVAQYF. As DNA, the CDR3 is TGTGCCAGCAGGAGGACAGTTGTTGCGCAGTATTTT.

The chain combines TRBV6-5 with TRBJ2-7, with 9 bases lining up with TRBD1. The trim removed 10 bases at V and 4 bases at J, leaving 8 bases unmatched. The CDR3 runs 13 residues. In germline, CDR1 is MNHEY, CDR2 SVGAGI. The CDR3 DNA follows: TGTGCCACCCCGGGGGACAGGGCTTACGAGCAGTACTTC. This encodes CATPGDRAYEQYF.

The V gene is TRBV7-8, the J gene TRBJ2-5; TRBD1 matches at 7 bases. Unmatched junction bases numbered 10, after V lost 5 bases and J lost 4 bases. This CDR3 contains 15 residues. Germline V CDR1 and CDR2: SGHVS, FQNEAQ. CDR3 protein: CASSGNRGGGETQYF. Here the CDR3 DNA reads TGTGCCAGCAGCGGGAACAGGGGTGGGGGAGAGACCCAGTACTTC.

This chain's CDR3 is CASSPLGNTEAFF. Written as DNA, the CDR3 is TGTGCCAGTAGTCCTCTAGGGAACACTGAAGCTTTCTTT. V is TRBV19 and J is TRBJ1-1, with unresolved D. The CDR3 has 13 residues. Germline lookup yields CDR1 LNHDA and CDR2 SQIVND (reference sequence). V dropped 5 bases and J dropped 1 base, with 8 bases sitting between them.

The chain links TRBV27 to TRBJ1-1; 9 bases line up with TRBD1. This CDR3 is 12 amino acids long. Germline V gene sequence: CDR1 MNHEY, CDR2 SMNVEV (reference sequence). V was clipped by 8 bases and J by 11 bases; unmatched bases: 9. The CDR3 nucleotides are TGTGCCAGCGGGAACAGGGGGCAAGCTGCTTTCTTT. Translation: CASGNRGQAAFF.

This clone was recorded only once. The CDR3 bases are TGTGCCAGCAGCCAAGATGGGCTGAACACCGGGGAGCTGTTTTTT. Its translation: CASSQDGLNTGELFF. The chain joins TRBV4-2 to TRBJ2-2, with D unresolved. CDR3 length equals 15 residues. V was trimmed by 0 bases and J by 1 base, leaving 6 bases between them. CDR1 is LGHNA and CDR2 is YNFKEQ in the germline V gene.

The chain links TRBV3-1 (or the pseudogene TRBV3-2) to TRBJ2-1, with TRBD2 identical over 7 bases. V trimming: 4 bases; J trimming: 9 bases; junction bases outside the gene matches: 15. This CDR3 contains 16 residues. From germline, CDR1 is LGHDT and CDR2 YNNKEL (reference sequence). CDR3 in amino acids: CASSPRETRDFVEQFF. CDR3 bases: TGTGCCAGCAGCCCGCGGGAGACCCGCGACTTTGTTGAGCAGTTCTTC.